The 17 T cell receptor beta chains below all came from one sample that was sequenced in a study of shared clonotypes between healthy human individuals (dated by TCRdb to the early 2020s). CD8 naive samples were obtained by positive selection for CCR7 among CD45RO-negative cells, yielding a CD45RA+CCR7+ population from which TemRA cells were excluded. Libraries were built with the immunoSEQ multiplex PCR assay. As stored in TCRdb, this immuneACCESS dataset retains in-frame rearrangements with V and J assigned. A fraction of the clones does not appear; measured against another copy, unresolved V genes explain less than half of the discrepancy, and the remainder lacks a known reason. In this sample the table shows some 2.1 million clones, over 85% of which occur a single time. 0.85% to 1.2% of the sample goes to the ten largest clones. The sequencing input was naive CD8+ T cells sorted from blood. In the paper's terms, the cell subset or site label means: CD45RA+CCR7+. The receptors stem from a man aged 18-30 years in good health.

The chain links TRBV7-9 to TRBJ2-7; the D call may be TRBD1 or TRBD2 (5 bases each). The CDR3 contains 12 residues. CDR1 and CDR2 from the germline V gene are SEHNR and FQNEAQ (reference sequence). The germline V and J ends were trimmed by 8 bases and 7 bases, with 15 bases remaining between them. The CDR3 reads CASGGPSGEQYF. CDR3 coding DNA: TGTGCCAGCGGGGGACCCAGCGGAGAGCAGTACTTC.

V is TRBV28 and J is TRBJ2-1, with 7 bases matching TRBD2. Germline trimming cut 2 bases from V and 4 bases from J; bases unmatched to any gene: 8. CDR1 and CDR2 (germline): MDHEN, SYDVKM. The CDR3 has 16 residues. CDR3 amino acids: CASSLSNWEGYNEQFF. The CDR3 bases are TGTGCCAGCAGTTTAAGTAACTGGGAGGGATACAATGAGCAGTTCTTC.

On this clone itself: The same CDR3 is also encoded by other DNA sequences in this sample. The CDR3 nucleotides are TGCGCCAGCAGCCCCCTGCTGGGATCCTACGAGCAGTACTTC. Translated, it gives CASSPLLGSYEQYF. V and J are TRBV4-3 and TRBJ2-7; D ambiguous. The CDR3 runs to 14 residues. The germline V gene encodes CDR1 LGHNA and CDR2 YSLEER. Trimming took off 4 bases at V and 1 base at J, with 11 bases between the two ends.

J is TRBJ1-2 and V is TRBV9; D may be TRBD1 (6 bases). CDR1 SGDLS and CDR2 YYNGEE come from the germline V gene. The CDR3 extends over 15 amino acids. V lost 3 bases to trimming and J lost 2 bases, with 14 bases between them. The CDR3 DNA reads TGTGCCAGCAGCGAAGGAGGGGGGACGAACTATGGCTACACCTTC. Its translation is CASSEGGGTNYGYTF.

CDR3 coding DNA: TGTGCCAGCAGCTCGCTAGGGGTATCGGGGTTAGGTGAGCAGTTCTTC. As protein: CASSSLGVSGLGEQFF. The chain couples TRBV13 to TRBJ2-1; D is tentatively TRBD1 or TRBD2 (5 bases each). CDR3 length equals 16 residues. V was shortened by 4 bases and J by 9 bases, with 22 bases between the two germline ends. Germline lookup yields CDR1 PRHDT and CDR2 FYEKMQ (reference sequence).

This clone was seen a handful of times. CDR3 amino acids: CASSPLGGGPGEQYF. Written as DNA, the CDR3 is TGCGCCAGCAGCCCCCTCGGAGGAGGGCCCGGAGAGCAGTACTTC. This sequence joins TRBV4-1 and TRBJ2-7, with D maybe TRBD2 (6 bases). Between the trimmed V and J ends, which lost 4 bases and 7 bases, there was a span of 20 bases. Germline V gene data show CDR1 as MGHRA and CDR2 as YSYEKL. The CDR3 is made up of 15 amino acids.

This chain connects TRBV13 to TRBJ1-1; a possible D gene is TRBD1 (5 bases). Looked up from germline, CDR1 is PRHDT and CDR2 is FYEKMQ (reference sequence). Trimming cost V 11 bases and J 6 bases, with 25 bases left between them. The CDR3 runs to 15 residues. The CDR3 protein is CAGQEYYTGLPEAFF. The CDR3 DNA sequence: TGTGCCGGACAAGAATACTACACTGGGTTGCCTGAAGCTTTCTTT.

The chain links TRBV19 to TRBJ1-5; D is uncertain. The CDR3 is made up of 14 amino acids. V was clipped by 6 bases and J by 1 base, with 10 bases between them. The V gene's germline CDR1 is LNHDA and CDR2 SQIVND (reference sequence). CDR3 amino acids: CASRPWASNQPQHF. CDR3 coding DNA: TGTGCCAGTAGACCCTGGGCGAGCAATCAGCCCCAGCATTTT.

J is TRBJ2-7 and V is TRBV9, with TRBD2 matching 9 bases. Trimming cost V 4 bases and J 4 bases; bases outside gene matches: 9. CDR3 length equals 15 residues. Germline V gene lookup returns CDR1 SGDLS and CDR2 YYNGEE. This chain's CDR3 is CASSSYSGGQYEQYF. In nucleotides, the CDR3 is TGTGCCAGCAGCTCGTATAGCGGGGGCCAGTACGAGCAGTACTTC.

This chain connects TRBV11-3 to TRBJ1-1; a possible D gene is TRBD1 (5 bases). V shed 0 bases and J shed 11 bases, with 10 bases lying between them. This CDR3 comprises 12 residues. CDR1 is SGHNT, CDR2 YENEEA, per germline. The CDR3, as DNA: TGTGCCAGCAGCTTAGATCGAGGGGACGCTTTCTTT. This sequence encodes CASSLDRGDAFF.

V is TRBV4-3 and J is TRBJ2-1, with 7 bases fitting TRBD2. The V gene's germline CDR1 is LGHNA and CDR2 YSLEER. CDR3 size: 16 residues. J gave up 5 bases and V 0 bases, and 7 bases lay outside the gene matches. The CDR3 DNA sequence: TGCGCCAGCAGCCAAGATTGGGCGGGGGAGGACAATGAGCAGTTCTTC. As protein: CASSQDWAGEDNEQFF.

This rearrangement joins TRBV7-2 to TRBJ2-1; 9 nucleotides match TRBD2. CDR1 SGHTA and CDR2 FQGNSA come from the germline V gene. V lost 5 bases to trimming and J lost 4 bases; unmatched junction nucleotides: 6. The length of the CDR3 is 15 residues. The CDR3 DNA sequence: TGTGCCAGCAGCCCGTTTAGCGGGAGTTACAATGAGCAGTTCTTC. Its translation: CASSPFSGSYNEQFF.

The V and J genes are TRBV13 and TRBJ2-7; 7 nucleotides align to TRBD2. Losses at the gene ends were 4 bases for V and 4 bases for J; bases not matched to a gene: 4. Per the germline V gene, CDR1 is PRHDT and CDR2 is FYEKMQ (reference sequence). The CDR3 sequence is 13 residues long. The CDR3 sequence is CASSSGLTYEQYF. The CDR3 DNA is TGTGCCAGCAGCTCGGGACTAACATACGAGCAGTACTTC.

The V call is TRBV4-3, the J call TRBJ1-5, with D perhaps TRBD1 (6 bases). This CDR3 is built from 15 residues. Deletions cut 0 bases from V and 9 bases from J, with 15 bases between. CDR1 LGHNA and CDR2 YSLEER come from the germline V gene. The CDR3 DNA sequence: TGCGCCAGCAGCCAAGATCTACAGGGCGACTTGCCCCAGCATTTT. Its translation: CASSQDLQGDLPQHF.

This chain links TRBV6-5 with TRBJ2-7; D gene unclear. CDR3 size: 12 residues. Germline loops: CDR1 MNHEY, CDR2 SVGAGI. The germline V and J ends were trimmed by 6 bases and 6 bases, with 12 bases remaining between them. CDR3 sequence (DNA): TGTGCCAGCAGCCTTGGGGAAGGCGAGCAGTACTTC. Translation: CASSLGEGEQYF.

The chain carries TRBV4-3 and TRBJ2-3, with D unclear. The CDR3 totals 18 residues. V was shortened by 0 bases and J by 1 base, with 17 bases between the two germline ends. Looked up from germline, CDR1 is LGHNA and CDR2 is YSLEER. CDR3 sequence reads: CASSQDQIVAAGTDTQYF. The CDR3 coding sequence is TGCGCCAGCAGCCAAGATCAGATTGTGGCCGCAGGCACAGATACGCAGTATTTT.

The gene calls are TRBV19 and TRBJ2-7; TRBD2 aligns across 8 bases. V lost 3 bases to trimming and J lost 2 bases; unmatched junction nucleotides: 3. Germline CDR1 and CDR2: LNHDA and SQIVND (reference sequence). CDR3 length: 14 residues. In nucleotides, the CDR3 is TGTGCCAGTAGTATGTACGGGGGGGCCTACGAGCAGTACTTC. This sequence encodes CASSMYGGAYEQYF.